This TCR beta chain was recovered during a study of blood T cells in healthy people across ages (dated by TCRdb to the mid-2010s). With respect to the entire study: In model experiments, template switching captured about one uniquely barcoded TCR beta cDNA molecule for every two T cells. To track age-related changes in TCR beta repertoire diversity, the study relied on deep sequencing normalized with unique cDNA molecular identifiers. Four age groups were formed from the donors: young (average 16 years), middle-aged (approximately 39), aged (around 68) and long-lived (less than 85). To avoid experimental bias, donors of different ages were spread randomly across the sequencing lanes. Using the same blood draw, the study looked at two additional independent replicas of 1 million unique cDNA reads for two donors, one aged 18 to 30 and the other aged 80 or older. Broad study findings and their caveats: Compared with the aged group, more naive CD4+ T cells, fewer expanded clones and increased TCR diversity were shown by the long-lived group, suggesting age selection. Since profiling was done on bulk unsorted PBMCs, naive and antigen-experienced compartments could not be conclusively compared. Observed TCR beta diversity per million T cells fell roughly linearly with age, and a significant reduction was already apparent by age approximately 40. Donor CMV infection status was unknown, potentially confounding age-related changes in expanded clonotypes. Estimates of total diversity based on one million sequenced T cells were regarded as lower bounds and as underestimates. The percentage of naive T cells measured by flow cytometry correlated strongly with observed TCR beta diversity.

Counted from cysteine to phenylalanine, this CDR3 has 12 amino acids. Only the CDR3 portion is preserved as DNA: 36 bases, with reading frame beginning at the first base. The germline V gene yields SGHTA for CDR1 and FQGNSA for CDR2. Preparation of the library involved 5' RACE. The listed sequencing device is Illumina HiSeq 2500. A second roughly 6 to 12 cycle PCR used a sample-barcoded 5' primer and a J-beta primer mix. Each TCR beta cDNA molecule received a unique molecular identifier from a template-switch 5' adaptor carrying 12 random nucleotides. At least 3 million CDR3-containing paired-end reads were obtained from each sample. All of the RNA was converted into first-strand cDNA using the Mint cDNA synthesis kit, with a TRBC-specific oligonucleotide serving as the primer. Following uracil-DNA glycosylase treatment, all cDNA underwent a first 18-cycle PCR with the universal primers M1SS and BC2_uni_R. The authors' pipeline ran thus. Each sample was normalized by randomly selecting 1 million high-quality reads, each carrying a distinct molecular identifier. Instead of being binned into consensus sequences, reads that shared molecular identifiers were thrown out. MiTCR, run with a Q25 quality threshold and the strictest error-elimination algorithm, handled CDR3 identification, clonotype clustering and error correction. A nonparametric unseen species model with Euler transformation was used to estimate a lower bound on total TCR beta diversity. In TCRdb, the public reads were trimmed at Q25 with fastp and aligned with MiXCR, with productive beta chains retained. One record per CDR3 amino acid sequence lists the most common genes and DNA. What appears here as the V and J calls and clone size reflects TCRdb's work, not the paper's. The sample has just under 750,000 distinct CDR3 sequences on record, approximately 22% of them singletons. The biggest ten clones account for around a fifth of the sample.

Systemically healthy Caucasian individuals from Russia, about 38 in total and aged roughly 6 to 100 years, were included as donors. Each donor gave about 9.8 milliliters of peripheral blood, drawn into EDTA-treated Vacutainer tubes. Ficoll-Paque density-gradient centrifugation was used to isolate PBMCs, with at least 7 million per sample. Trizol reagent was used to extract total RNA from PBMCs, with at least 6 micrograms per sample. For every donor, an aliquot of PBMCs went through flow cytometry to measure the percentages of naive CD45RAhigh/CD27high T cells. In the case of this clonotype: Its antigen remains undetermined. No base qualities exist here, and no much larger clone lies one base off it.

The chain couples TRBV7-2 to TRBJ2-5; a weak D assignment points to TRBD2 (5 bases agree). The assigned J gene may be wrong: the sequence end matches TRBJ2-1 better. Source material: blood. This TCR was recovered from a man aged 70 or older in good health. This receptor carries the CDR3 CASRRVGNEQFF. The sequenced DNA is TGTGCCAGCAGGCGGGTAGGGAATGAGCAGTTCTTC.